These 15 T cell receptor beta chains share one sample of origin, sequenced in a study of vaccination and CD4 T cells after COVID-19. These receptors' antigens are unknown. Described treatment: roughly 11-day PBMC culture with coronavirus spike peptide pools or control peptides (ViraFEST assay). Sequencing of the DNA from cultured CD4+ T cells was carried out with the Oncomine TCR Beta short-read assay. In TCRdb, the PCR reads were re-called with MiXCR into one record per CDR3 protein. The data contain approximately 8,700 distinct CDR3 sequences, 55% to 75% of them singletons. Sequencing was done on a sample of CD4+ T cells from blood, cultured in vitro. Source of these receptors: a human donor who had recovered from COVID-19.

The rearrangement uses TRBV18 and TRBJ2-3, with a weak D call TRBD2 (6 bases). The germline V gene has CDR1 KGHSH and CDR2 LQKENI. Trimming removed 3 bases at V and 0 bases at J, with 13 bases between. The length of the CDR3 is 16 residues. Here the CDR3 reads CASSPDSGLSTDTQYF. The CDR3 DNA reads as TGTGCCAGCTCACCCGATAGCGGACTTAGCACAGATACGCAGTATTTT.

V gene TRBV19 combines with J gene TRBJ2-5; TRBD2 matches 8 bases. The V gene's germline CDR1 is LNHDA and CDR2 SQIVND (reference sequence). The CDR3 is 17 amino acids. V lost 3 bases and J lost 9; bases outside the gene matches: 18. CDR3 sequence (DNA): TGTGCCAGTAGTATGGGATCAGCGGGGGAGACCCGTTCGTCCCAGTACTTC. This gives the protein CASSMGSAGETRSSQYF.

This clonotype was seen a handful of times. V usage is TRBV27 and J usage is TRBJ1-5, with D hard to call. The CDR3 spans 16 residues. Germline V lookup: CDR1 MNHEY, CDR2 SMNVEV (reference sequence). With 4 bases removed from V and 3 bases from J, the gap between germline ends came to 16 bases. The CDR3 is CASSSRRSGNNQPQHF. DNA of the CDR3: TGTGCCAGCAGTTCCCGTCGCTCGGGCAACAATCAGCCCCAGCATTTT.

The gene calls are TRBV12-3 or TRBV12-4 and TRBJ1-1; D is unclear. CDR3 length equals 12 residues. The ends were cut back, 3 bases at V and 1 base at J, with 3 bases in the middle. The CDR3 sequence: CASSLENTEAFF. The CDR3 DNA is TGTGCCAGCAGTTTGGAGAACACTGAAGCTTTCTTT.

As DNA, the CDR3 is TGTGCCAGCAGCTATGACATTAGCAATCAGCCCCAGCATTTT. Translated, it gives CASSYDISNQPQHF. The chain carries TRBV2 and TRBJ1-5, with D hard to call. V shed 6 bases and J shed 0 bases, with 9 bases lying between them. The CDR3 totals 14 residues. Germline V gives CDR1 SNHLY, CDR2 FYNNEI.

In this sample, this clonotype is medium-sized. The chain has TRBV5-1 and TRBJ2-2; 9 bases match TRBD1. This CDR3 region has 15 residues. V shed 4 bases, J shed 4 bases, and the junction held 5 bases outside the gene matches. In germline, CDR1 is SGHRS, CDR2 YFSETQ. The CDR3 nucleotides are TGCGCCAGCAGCCCAGGGACAGGGCCCACCGGGGAGCTGTTTTTT. Translated, it gives CASSPGTGPTGELFF.

The rearrangement joins TRBV27 to TRBJ1-6; 10 positions agree with TRBD1. The CDR3 totals 19 residues. The V gene end was trimmed by 4 bases and the J gene end by 6 bases; junction bases not matched to a gene: 15. Per germline, CDR1 MNHEY and CDR2 SMNVEV (reference sequence). CDR3 sequence reads: CASSWREPTGGSCNSPLHF. The DNA of the CDR3 is TGTGCCAGCAGTTGGAGGGAACCGACAGGGGGCTCTTGTAATTCACCCCTCCACTTT.

The V call is TRBV6-1, the J call TRBJ2-4, with D possibly matching TRBD2 (6 bases). The CDR3 loop spans 18 amino acids. Germline values: CDR1 MNHNS, CDR2 SASEGT. Trimming took off 0 bases at V and 0 bases at J, with 15 bases between the two ends. DNA for the CDR3: TGTGCCAGCAGTGAAGCGCTTCTACTAGCCTTAGCCAAAAACATTCAGTACTTC. This encodes CASSEALLLALAKNIQYF.

This chain connects TRBV20-1 to TRBJ1-2; possibly TRBD1 for D (5 bases). Looked up from germline, CDR1 is DFQATT and CDR2 is SNEGSKA (reference sequence). The germline V and J ends were trimmed by 6 bases and 2 bases, with 16 bases remaining between them. The CDR3 has 14 amino acids. CDR3 amino acids: CSATKGSGNYGYTF. The DNA of the CDR3 is TGCAGTGCCACAAAGGGGAGCGGGAACTATGGCTACACCTTC.

The rearrangement uses TRBV24-1 and TRBJ1-1, with a tentative D call TRBD1 (6 bases). The germline V and J ends were trimmed by 10 bases and 5 bases, with 16 bases remaining between them. The germline CDR1 and CDR2 sequences are KGHDR and SFDVKD. This CDR3 is built from 13 residues. The CDR3 here is CATSEGGGTEAFF. For the CDR3, the DNA is TGTGCCACATCAGAGGGGGGTGGGACTGAAGCTTTCTTT.

This clonotype was seen a handful of times. The V and J genes are TRBV7-6 and TRBJ1-4; 7 positions match TRBD1. Germline CDR1 and CDR2: SGHVS and FNYEAQ. Germline trimming cut 5 bases from V and 7 bases from J; bases unmatched to any gene: 7. The CDR3 contains 14 residues. CDR3 sequence: CASSPYRGGEKLFF. DNA for the CDR3: TGTGCCAGCAGCCCATACAGGGGAGGTGAAAAACTGTTTTTT.

The chain is built from TRBV19 and TRBJ2-3; no clear D. CDR3 size: 15 residues. The ends were cut back, 1 base at V and 0 bases at J, with 8 bases in the middle. Germline V lookup: CDR1 LNHDA, CDR2 SQIVND (reference sequence). The DNA for the CDR3 is TGTGCCAGTAGTATAGGAACCAGAAGCACAGATACGCAGTATTTT. Protein product: CASSIGTRSTDTQYF.

The chain employs TRBV7-9 and TRBJ2-7; D might be TRBD1 or TRBD2, each matching 5 bases. There are 12 residues in the CDR3. Germline V gene sequence: CDR1 SEHNR, CDR2 FQNEAQ (reference sequence). The ends were cut back, 5 bases at V and 4 bases at J, with 9 bases in the middle. The CDR3 sequence: CASSLGTYEQYF. In nucleotides, the CDR3 is TGTGCCAGCAGCCTTGGGACGTACGAGCAGTACTTC.

The chain links TRBV7-2 to TRBJ1-5; a weak D match, TRBD1 (6 bases). Germline-derived CDR1 and CDR2 are SGHTA and FQGNSA. The ends were cut back, 1 base at V and 6 bases at J, with 13 bases in the middle. This CDR3 contains 15 residues. CDR3 sequence: CASSLEATGAQPQHF. The CDR3 DNA sequence: TGTGCCAGCAGCTTAGAAGCGACAGGTGCTCAGCCCCAGCATTTT. The entire variable domain, with the rest obtained from reference TRBV7-2 and TRBJ1-5, is as follows: GAGVSQSPSNKVTEKGKDVELRCDPISGHTALYWYRQSLGQGLEFLIYFQGNSAPDKSGLPSDRFSAERTGGSVSTLTIQRTQQEDSAVYLCASSLEATGAQPQHFGDGTRLSIL.

This clonotype was counted a single time. The genes are TRBV6-1 and TRBJ1-3; TRBD1 matches 8 bases. Trimming cost V 10 bases and J 8 bases; bases outside gene matches: 10. This CDR3 is 13 amino acids long. CDR1 and CDR2 (germline): MNHNS, SASEGT. CDR3 in DNA: TGTGCCACCGGGGGACAGGCCAAGGACACCATATATTTT. This gives the protein CATGGQAKDTIYF.